The 27 T cell receptor beta chains below come from one sample, sequenced in a study of OX40 agonist ivuxolimab in advanced cancers. Produced via immunoSEQ multiplex PCR; TCRdb's table is partial and in-frame only. The sample consists of around 80,000 clones, around nine tenths of them appearing once. Sequences were derived from CD4+ or CD8+ T cells sorted from blood, sampled in a trial of the OX40 agonist ivuxolimab. These TCRs come from an adult with an advanced solid tumor such as melanoma, head and neck, liver or kidney cancer.

This chain connects TRBV2 to TRBJ1-2; the match to TRBD1 covers 8 bases. The germline CDR1 and CDR2 sequences are SNHLY and FYNNEI. There are 15 residues in the CDR3. V shed 6 bases and J 3 bases; nucleotides not matched to a gene: 9. The CDR3 bases are TGTGCCAGCAGGGTGCTGGCAGGGGGCGACTATGGCTACACCTTC. Encoded protein: CASRVLAGGDYGYTF.

The chain recombines TRBV5-4 with TRBJ2-7, with D perhaps TRBD1 (5 bases). The ends were cut back, 4 bases at V and 4 bases at J, with 12 bases in the middle. Germline CDR1 is SGHNT and CDR2 is YYREEE (reference sequence). This CDR3 region has 13 residues. CDR3 sequence (DNA): TGTGCCAGCAGCCCTACCGCAGGGTACGAGCAGTACTTC. As protein: CASSPTAGYEQYF. Full variable domain (missing parts from reference TRBV5-4 and TRBJ2-7): ETGVTQSPTHLIKTRGQQVTLRCSSQSGHNTVSWYQQALGQGPQFIFQYYREEENGRGNFPPRFSGLQFPNYSSELNVNALELDDSALYLCASSPTAGYEQYFGPGTRLTVT.

This clone was recorded once. The chain recombines TRBV5-1 with TRBJ2-2; perhaps TRBD1 as D (6 bases). Germline loops: CDR1 SGHRS, CDR2 YFSETQ. The CDR3 runs 14 residues. V lost 2 bases and J 7 bases, leaving 12 bases between the germline ends. CDR3 bases: TGCGCCAGCAGCTTAACACAGGGAATCGGGGAGCTGTTTTTT. Its translation: CASSLTQGIGELFF.

The chain couples TRBV5-6 to TRBJ1-5; D might be TRBD1 (5 bases). Germline V lookup: CDR1 SGHDT, CDR2 YYEEEE. The CDR3 totals 13 residues. V gave up 4 bases and J gave up 6 bases, with 11 bases separating them. Written as DNA, the CDR3 is TGTGCCAGCAGCCCCAGGGTTGGTCAGCCCCAGCATTTT. This translates into CASSPRVGQPQHF.

The chain has TRBV19 and TRBJ2-3; the match to TRBD2 covers 15 bases. The CDR3 length is 17 residues. Germline values: CDR1 LNHDA, CDR2 SQIVND (reference sequence). V was pared by 4 bases and J by 4 bases, with 6 bases of the junction left unmatched. CDR3 loop: CASSTPGLAGGADTQYF. The CDR3 region has the DNA TGTGCCAGTAGTACCCCGGGACTAGCGGGAGGCGCAGATACGCAGTATTTT.

This clone turned up a few times. The genes are TRBV28 and TRBJ2-1; 7 nucleotides match TRBD2. The germline V gene has CDR1 MDHEN and CDR2 SYDVKM. The length of the CDR3 is 15 residues. V was pared by 5 bases and J by 10 bases, with 14 bases of the junction left unmatched. As DNA, the CDR3 is TGTGCCAGCAGTGAACCGGGCGGGAGAAGATACGAGCAGTTCTTC. This translates into CASSEPGGRRYEQFF. Together with reference TRBV28 and TRBJ2-1, the CDR3 gives the full variable domain: DVKVTQSSRYLVKRTGEKVFLECVQDMDHENMFWYRQDPGLGLRLIYFSYDVKMKEKGDIPEGYSVSREKKERFSLILESASTNQTSMYLCASSEPGGRRYEQFFGPGTRLTVL.

The chain joins TRBV28 to TRBJ2-3, with 9 bases fitting TRBD2. From germline, CDR1 is MDHEN and CDR2 SYDVKM. Trimming removed 5 bases from V and 4 bases from J; junction bases left unmatched: 1. This CDR3 spans 13 amino acids. The CDR3 region has the DNA TGTGCCAGCAGTGCGGGAGGGCCAGATACGCAGTATTTT. It specifies CASSAGGPDTQYF.

V gene TRBV29-1 combines with J gene TRBJ1-1; 10 positions agree with TRBD1. V was pared by 7 bases and J by 4 bases, with 9 bases of the junction left unmatched. CDR1 is SQVTM and CDR2 is ANQGSEA in the germline V gene. The CDR3 runs to 14 residues. DNA of the CDR3: TGCAGCGCCTGGACAGGGGGAAAGGGCACTGAAGCTTTCTTT. Protein sequence: CSAWTGGKGTEAFF.

V and J are TRBV7-3 and TRBJ2-1; D remains ambiguous. The CDR3 is 13 amino acids. Trimming left V 5 bases short and J 8 bases short, with 13 bases between. The germline V gene encodes CDR1 SGHTA and CDR2 FQGTGA. In DNA form, the CDR3 reads TGTGCCAGCAGCCAATCAGGTCCTTATGAGCAGTTCTTC. Its translation is CASSQSGPYEQFF.

The rearrangement uses TRBV4-2 and TRBJ2-7; D gene unclear. The CDR3 consists of 14 residues. Germline V gene data show CDR1 as LGHNA and CDR2 as YNFKEQ. Trimming pared 0 bases from V and 6 bases from J, leaving 12 bases between. CDR3 nucleotides: TGTGCCAGCAGCCAAGATGACCGGCTAGGCGAGCAGTACTTC. Protein sequence: CASSQDDRLGEQYF.

The rearrangement joins TRBV19 to TRBJ2-1; D perhaps matches TRBD2 (5 bases). Germline V gene data show CDR1 as LNHDA and CDR2 as SQIVND (reference sequence). V lost 2 bases, J lost 0 bases, and 5 bases lay in between. This CDR3 spans 14 amino acids. The CDR3 loop reads CASSISGSYNEQFF. For the CDR3, the DNA is TGTGCCAGTAGTATAAGCGGCTCCTACAATGAGCAGTTCTTC.

The rearrangement links TRBV6-1 to TRBJ2-4; TRBD1 is a possible D gene (5 bases). The CDR3 is made up of 15 amino acids. The germline V and J ends were trimmed by 1 base and 6 bases, with 13 bases remaining between them. CDR1 and CDR2 from the germline V gene are MNHNS and SASEGT. The CDR3 sequence is CASSEVWGSANIQYF. The CDR3 DNA reads as TGTGCCAGCAGTGAAGTTTGGGGCAGTGCAAACATTCAGTACTTC.

The CDR3 spells CASSPSPQRYYGYTF. The DNA for the CDR3 is TGCGCCAGCAGCCCTTCCCCACAGAGGTACTATGGCTACACCTTC. The rearrangement uses TRBV5-1 and TRBJ1-2; no firm D call. The V and J ends lost 4 bases and 3 bases respectively, with 16 bases between them. This CDR3 has 15 amino acids. CDR1 and CDR2 (germline): SGHRS, YFSETQ.

The chain has TRBV5-1 and TRBJ2-2, with 10 nucleotides matching TRBD2. With 3 bases clipped from V and 1 base from J, the junction kept 6 bases outside the gene matches. Germline loops: CDR1 SGHRS, CDR2 YFSETQ. This CDR3 comprises 17 residues. For the CDR3, the DNA is TGCGCCAGCAGCTCAACTCCTAGCGGGGGGAACACCGGGGAGCTGTTTTTT. It codes for CASSSTPSGGNTGELFF.

A word on this clone: Relative to the germline gene, one junction end is altered; a read error may explain this. At the DNA level, this CDR3 is encoded by other sequences in the same sample as well. The chain is built from TRBV5-4 and TRBJ2-5; 8 nucleotides agree with TRBD2. CDR3 size: 13 residues. In germline, CDR1 is SGHNT, CDR2 YYREEE (reference sequence). CDR3 residues: CASTWSGGETQYF. The DNA for the CDR3 is TGCGCCAGCACCTGGAGCGGGGGTGAGACCCAGTACTTC.

This chain connects TRBV5-3 to TRBJ2-3; weak D call: TRBD1 (5 bases). TRBV5-3 is identified as an open reading frame with a role that is uncertain. Trimming took off 2 bases at V and 5 bases at J, with 15 bases between the two ends. CDR3 length: 15 residues. CDR3 amino acids: CARSFGQGLIDTQYF. The CDR3 DNA sequence: TGTGCCAGAAGCTTTGGGCAGGGATTGATAGATACGCAGTATTTT.

This clone has only a few counts. The chain is built from TRBV4-1 and TRBJ1-1; perhaps TRBD1 as D (6 bases). V was pared by 5 bases and J by 7 bases, with 17 bases between. CDR1 is MGHRA, CDR2 YSYEKL, per germline. The CDR3 is 14 residues long. Here the CDR3 DNA reads TGCGCCAGCAGCGTAGGGGGGGTTTCTGGTGAAGCTTTCTTT. It yields the protein CASSVGGVSGEAFF.

With regard to this clone: The same CDR3 is also encoded by other DNA sequences in this sample. The chain couples TRBV2 to TRBJ1-2; no clear D. CDR1 and CDR2 from the germline V gene are SNHLY and FYNNEI. CDR3 size: 13 residues. Deletions cut 5 bases from V and 4 bases from J, with 11 bases between. The CDR3 region is CASSRDGLYGYTF. The CDR3 DNA follows: TGTGCCAGCAGTCGAGACGGACTCTATGGCTACACCTTC.

The chain recombines TRBV5-1 with TRBJ2-3, with D unresolved. The CDR3 is 15 residues long. Trimming stripped 0 bases from V and 5 bases from J, with 13 bases between. Germline values: CDR1 SGHRS, CDR2 YFSETQ. CDR3 in DNA: TGCGCCAGCAGCTTGGTCGGTAGCTGGGGAGATACGCAGTATTTT. The encoded protein is CASSLVGSWGDTQYF.

The J gene is TRBJ2-1, the V gene TRBV2, with 9 bases that match TRBD2. Trimming took 5 bases from V and 6 from J; bases not matched to a gene: 8. Germline V gene lookup returns CDR1 SNHLY and CDR2 FYNNEI. The length of the CDR3 is 15 residues. In DNA form, the CDR3 reads TGTGCCAGCAGTCCCACGGGACTAGCCTCCAATGAGCAGTTCTTC. As protein: CASSPTGLASNEQFF. The full variable domain, its missing parts supplied by reference TRBV2 and TRBJ2-1, is EPEVTQTPSHQVTQMGQEVILRCVPISNHLYFYWYRQILGQKVEFLVSFYNNEISEKSEIFDDQFSVERPDGSNFTLKIRSTKLEDSAMYFCASSPTGLASNEQFFGPGTRLTVL.

As for this clone: Different DNA sequences within this sample yield the same CDR3. This rearrangement joins TRBV5-1 to TRBJ1-1, with a weak D call TRBD1 (5 bases). The germline V gene has CDR1 SGHRS and CDR2 YFSETQ. CDR3 length: 12 amino acids. Trimming took off 4 bases at V and 5 bases at J, with 9 bases between the two ends. As DNA, the CDR3 is TGCGCCAGCAGCCGCCAGGGTACTGAAGCTTTCTTT. Translation gives CASSRQGTEAFF.

The genes are TRBV2 and TRBJ2-7; D is ambiguous. Trimming left V 10 bases short and J 3 bases short, with 10 bases between. The germline V gene has CDR1 SNHLY and CDR2 FYNNEI. This CDR3 spans 11 amino acids. The CDR3 coding sequence is TGTGCCACCTCAGGATACTACGAGCAGTACTTC. This gives the protein CATSGYYEQYF.

This clone was observed once. This chain connects TRBV6-5 to TRBJ1-1; D gene ambiguous. The CDR3 covers 15 residues. Trimming took off 0 bases at V and 4 bases at J, with 12 bases between the two ends. Germline loops: CDR1 MNHEY, CDR2 SVGAGI. The DNA for the CDR3 is TGTGCCAGCAGTTACTCGTTAGGGAGCGGCACTGAAGCTTTCTTT. Translated: CASSYSLGSGTEAFF.

This clone has just one count. V is TRBV29-1 and J is TRBJ2-7; D may correspond to TRBD1 or TRBD2 (6 bases each). This CDR3 has 15 amino acids. Per the germline V gene, CDR1 is SQVTM and CDR2 is ANQGSEA. Deletions cut 4 bases from V and 4 bases from J, with 20 bases between. The CDR3 protein is CSVGIRGLQRYEQYF. The DNA for the CDR3 is TGCAGCGTTGGAATACGGGGGCTGCAGAGGTACGAGCAGTACTTC.

This chain links TRBV30 with TRBJ1-2; possibly TRBD1 for D (6 bases). The CDR3 has 14 residues. The germline V and J ends were trimmed by 3 bases and 6 bases, with 17 bases remaining between them. The germline CDR1 and CDR2 sequences are GTSNPN and SVGIG (reference sequence). The CDR3 nucleotides are TGTGCCTGGAGCCAAACCGGGACACCTCATGGCTACACCTTC. Protein product: CAWSQTGTPHGYTF.

J is TRBJ1-6 and V is TRBV30, with 7 bases matching TRBD1. Trimming took 0 bases from V and 7 from J; bases not matched to a gene: 12. The CDR3 sequence is 17 residues long. Germline values: CDR1 GTSNPN, CDR2 SVGIG (reference sequence). The CDR3 bases are TGTGCCTGGAGTGTTTTAGGGGGCGCGTTTGAAAATTCACCCCTCCACTTT. Translating gives CAWSVLGGAFENSPLHF.

The rearrangement joins TRBV25-1 to TRBJ1-2; D gene ambiguous. Germline V CDR1 and CDR2: MGHDK, SYGVNS. The CDR3 is 12 amino acids. Deletions cut 3 bases from V and 5 bases from J, with 7 bases between. In nucleotides, the CDR3 is TGTGCCAGCAGTGATAGGGAGTATGGCTACACCTTC. It translates to CASSDREYGYTF.